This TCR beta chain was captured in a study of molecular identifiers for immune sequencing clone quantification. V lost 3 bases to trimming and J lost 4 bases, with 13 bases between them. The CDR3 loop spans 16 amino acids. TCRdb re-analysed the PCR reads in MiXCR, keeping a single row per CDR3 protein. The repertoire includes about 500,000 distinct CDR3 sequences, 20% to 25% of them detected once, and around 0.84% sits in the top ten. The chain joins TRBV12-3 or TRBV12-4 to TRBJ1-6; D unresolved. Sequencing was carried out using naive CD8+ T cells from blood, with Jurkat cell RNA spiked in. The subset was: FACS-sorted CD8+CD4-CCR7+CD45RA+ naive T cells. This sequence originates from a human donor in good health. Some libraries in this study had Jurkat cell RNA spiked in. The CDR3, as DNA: TGTGCCAGCAGTTTTGCTCCGGGAGGTTATAATTCACCCCTCCACTTT. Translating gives CASSFAPGGYNSPLHF.